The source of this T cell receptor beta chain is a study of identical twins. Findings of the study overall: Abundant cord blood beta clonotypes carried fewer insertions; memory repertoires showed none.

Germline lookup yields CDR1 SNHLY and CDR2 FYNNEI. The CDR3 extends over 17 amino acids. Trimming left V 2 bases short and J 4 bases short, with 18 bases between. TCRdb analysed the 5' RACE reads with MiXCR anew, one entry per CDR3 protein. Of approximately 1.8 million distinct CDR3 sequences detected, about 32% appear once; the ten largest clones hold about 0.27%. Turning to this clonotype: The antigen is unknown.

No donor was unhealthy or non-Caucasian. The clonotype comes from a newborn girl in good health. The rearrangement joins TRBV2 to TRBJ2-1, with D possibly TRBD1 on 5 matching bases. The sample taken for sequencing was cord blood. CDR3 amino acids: CASSEPRQGSTYNEQFF. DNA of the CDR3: TGTGCCAGCAGTGAACCCCGCCAGGGATCGACGTACAATGAGCAGTTCTTC.